Included here is one TCR beta chain sequence, with context. Sequencing used immunoSEQ multiplex PCR; TCRdb keeps in-frame clones, though not all of them. The sample comprises about 82,000 clones, under 80% of which are singletons, and roughly a third rests with the top ten. This sample was included in a study of blood T cell repertoires in COVID-19. Study background: T cells, B-cell-depleted T cells, or PBMCs supplied cDNA or gDNA.

This CDR3 is 12 amino acids long. Trimming left V 3 bases short and J 5 bases short, with 9 bases between. CDR1 SGHRS and CDR2 YFSETQ come from the germline V gene. The sample consisted of peripheral blood. The receptor comes from a man between 60 and 70 years old with COVID-19, enrolled during active disease. The chain links TRBV5-1 to TRBJ2-7, with D possibly matching TRBD1 (5 bases). The CDR3 reads CASSYDSNEQYF. CDR3 DNA: TGCGCCAGCAGCTATGACAGTAACGAGCAGTACTTC.